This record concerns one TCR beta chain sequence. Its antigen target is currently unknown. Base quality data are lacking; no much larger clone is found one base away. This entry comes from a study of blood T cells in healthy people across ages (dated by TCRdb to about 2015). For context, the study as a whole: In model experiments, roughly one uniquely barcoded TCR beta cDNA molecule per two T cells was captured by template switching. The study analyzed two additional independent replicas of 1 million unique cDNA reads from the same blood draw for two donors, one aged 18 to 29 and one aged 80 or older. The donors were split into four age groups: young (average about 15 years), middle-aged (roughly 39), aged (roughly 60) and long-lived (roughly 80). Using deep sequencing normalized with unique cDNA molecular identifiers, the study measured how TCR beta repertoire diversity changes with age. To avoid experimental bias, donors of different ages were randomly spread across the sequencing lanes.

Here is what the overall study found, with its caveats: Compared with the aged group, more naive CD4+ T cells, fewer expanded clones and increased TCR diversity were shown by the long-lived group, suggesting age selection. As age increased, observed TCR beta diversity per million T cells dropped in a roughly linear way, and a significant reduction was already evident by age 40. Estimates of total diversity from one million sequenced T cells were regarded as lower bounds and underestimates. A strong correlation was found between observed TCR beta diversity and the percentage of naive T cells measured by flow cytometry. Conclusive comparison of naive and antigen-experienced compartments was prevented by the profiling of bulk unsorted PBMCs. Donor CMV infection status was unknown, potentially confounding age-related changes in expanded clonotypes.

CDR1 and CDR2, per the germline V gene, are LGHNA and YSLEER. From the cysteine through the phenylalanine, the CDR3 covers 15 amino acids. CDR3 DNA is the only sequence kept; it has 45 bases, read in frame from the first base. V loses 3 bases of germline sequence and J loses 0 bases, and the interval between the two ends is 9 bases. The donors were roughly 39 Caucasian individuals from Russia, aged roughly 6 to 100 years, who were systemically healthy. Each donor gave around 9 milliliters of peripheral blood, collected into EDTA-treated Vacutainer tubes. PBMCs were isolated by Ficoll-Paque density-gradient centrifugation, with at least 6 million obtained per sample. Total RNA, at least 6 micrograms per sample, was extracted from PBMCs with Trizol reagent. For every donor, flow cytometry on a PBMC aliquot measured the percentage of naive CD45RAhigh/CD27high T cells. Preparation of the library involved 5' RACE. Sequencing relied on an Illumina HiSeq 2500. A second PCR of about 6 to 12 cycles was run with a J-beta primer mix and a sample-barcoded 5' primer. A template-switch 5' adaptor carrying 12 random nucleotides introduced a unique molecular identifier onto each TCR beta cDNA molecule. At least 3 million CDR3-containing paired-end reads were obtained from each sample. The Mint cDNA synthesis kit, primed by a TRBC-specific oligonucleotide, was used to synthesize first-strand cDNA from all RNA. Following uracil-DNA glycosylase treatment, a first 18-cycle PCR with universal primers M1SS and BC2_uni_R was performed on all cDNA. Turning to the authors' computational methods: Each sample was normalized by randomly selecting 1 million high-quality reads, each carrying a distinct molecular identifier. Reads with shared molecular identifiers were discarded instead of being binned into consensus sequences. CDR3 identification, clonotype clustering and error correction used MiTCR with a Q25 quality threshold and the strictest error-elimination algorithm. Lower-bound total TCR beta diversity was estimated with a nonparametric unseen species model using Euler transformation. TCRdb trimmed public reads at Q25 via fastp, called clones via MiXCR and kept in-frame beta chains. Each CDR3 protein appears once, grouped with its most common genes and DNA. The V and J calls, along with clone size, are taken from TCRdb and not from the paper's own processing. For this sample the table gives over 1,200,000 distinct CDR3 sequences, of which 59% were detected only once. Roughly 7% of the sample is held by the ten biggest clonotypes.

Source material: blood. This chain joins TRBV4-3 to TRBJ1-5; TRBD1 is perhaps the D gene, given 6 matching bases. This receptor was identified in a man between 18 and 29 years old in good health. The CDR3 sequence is CASSQTTGSNQPQHF. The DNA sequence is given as TGCGCCAGCAGCCAGACGACAGGTAGCAATCAGCCCCAGCATTTT.